This entry lists 17 T cell receptor beta chains sequenced from one sample in a study of chemoradiotherapy in HPV16-positive cancers. Measured with immunoSEQ multiplex PCR; TCRdb has only the in-frame clones, and not every one. The table has fewer than 6,500 clones, around 87% seen once. Material: tumor tissue, obtained from a patient who underwent chemoradiotherapy. The source of these receptors is a human donor with HPV-associated anogenital cancer.

The chain is built from TRBV15 and TRBJ2-4; D possibly corresponds to TRBD2 (6 bases). The CDR3 loop spans 16 amino acids. Trimming stripped 0 bases from V and 8 bases from J, with 17 bases between. Germline CDR1 LNHNV, CDR2 YYDKDF (reference sequence). This CDR3 reads CATSRDHSGPLHIQYF. The CDR3 coding sequence is TGTGCCACCAGCAGAGATCACAGCGGGCCTCTACACATTCAGTACTTC.

The chain employs TRBV7-9 and TRBJ2-1; TRBD2 aligns across 7 bases. V shed 3 bases and J 6 bases; nucleotides not matched to a gene: 8. The CDR3 has 15 amino acids. Germline lookup yields CDR1 SEHNR and CDR2 FQNEAQ (reference sequence). CDR3 in amino acids: CASSFLREYGNEQFF. The CDR3, as DNA: TGTGCCAGCAGCTTTCTGCGGGAGTACGGCAATGAGCAGTTCTTC.

This sequence joins TRBV7-3 and TRBJ1-2; D is uncertain. V lost 6 bases to trimming and J lost 5 bases, with 16 bases between them. The CDR3 is 14 amino acids. The germline V gene encodes CDR1 SGHTA and CDR2 FQGTGA. The CDR3 region is CASSPTGVPYGYTF. The CDR3 DNA reads TGTGCCAGCAGTCCCACGGGAGTACCTTATGGCTACACCTTC.

This clone was recorded a few times. The chain joins TRBV19 to TRBJ1-1, with TRBD1 identical over 7 bases. The V and J ends lost 6 bases and 4 bases, in that order; junction bases with no gene match: 8. This CDR3 contains 14 residues. From germline, CDR1 is LNHDA and CDR2 SQIVND (reference sequence). The CDR3 spells CASRLQGGGTEAFF. CDR3 DNA sequence: TGTGCCAGTAGGCTCCAAGGGGGCGGCACTGAAGCTTTCTTT.

The chain carries TRBV15 and TRBJ1-5, with D hard to call. Germline CDR1 LNHNV, CDR2 YYDKDF (reference sequence). V was shortened by 0 bases and J by 2 bases, with 2 bases between the two germline ends. The CDR3 runs 13 residues. The CDR3 region has the DNA TGTGCCACCAGCAGAGAGGGCAATCAGCCCCAGCATTTT. It specifies CATSREGNQPQHF.

V gene TRBV6-5 combines with J gene TRBJ2-7; perhaps TRBD2 as D (5 bases). Germline CDR1 MNHEY, CDR2 SVGAGI. The V end was cut by 2 bases, the J end by 7 bases, with 12 bases between. There are 13 residues in the CDR3. In nucleotides, the CDR3 is TGTGCCAGCAGTTACGACGCCCGGGGTGAGCAGTACTTC. The encoded protein is CASSYDARGEQYF.

This clone has a single count. This chain uses TRBV5-4 with TRBJ1-5; unclear D gene. The germline CDR1 and CDR2 sequences are SGHNT and YYREEE (reference sequence). Trimming took off 4 bases at V and 0 bases at J, with 8 bases between the two ends. There are 14 residues in the CDR3. CDR3 loop: CASSERNSNQPQHF. CDR3 DNA sequence: TGTGCCAGCAGCGAACGCAATAGCAATCAGCCCCAGCATTTT.

This rearrangement joins TRBV18 to TRBJ1-1; perhaps TRBD1 as D (6 bases). Between the trimmed V and J ends, which lost 2 bases and 4 bases, there was a span of 17 bases. The CDR3 is made up of 16 amino acids. The germline CDR1 and CDR2 sequences are KGHSH and LQKENI. In DNA form, the CDR3 reads TGTGCCAGCTCACCAGTACAGGGAGGGTCGGGCACTGAAGCTTTCTTT. Encoded protein: CASSPVQGGSGTEAFF.

This clone occurred a few times. The V gene is TRBV19, the J gene TRBJ2-5; 9 bases line up with TRBD1. Per the germline V gene, CDR1 is LNHDA and CDR2 is SQIVND (reference sequence). This CDR3 is built from 15 residues. V lost 3 bases to trimming and J lost 3 bases; unmatched junction nucleotides: 5. DNA for the CDR3: TGTGCCAGTAGTATCGCCGGGACAGGGAAAGAGACCCAGTACTTC. Amino acid sequence: CASSIAGTGKETQYF.

The gene calls are TRBV5-1 and TRBJ2-1; 10 bases fit TRBD2. Germline CDR1 is SGHRS and CDR2 is YFSETQ. The V and J ends lost 2 bases and 6 bases, in that order; junction bases with no gene match: 5. The CDR3 sequence is 15 residues long. The CDR3: CASSFGLAEINEQFF. CDR3 coding DNA: TGCGCCAGCAGCTTTGGACTAGCGGAGATCAATGAGCAGTTCTTC.

In its sample, this clone was seen once. This chain joins TRBV7-8 and TRBJ1-1, with a possible D match to TRBD1 (5 bases). Trimming pared 4 bases from V and 4 bases from J, leaving 16 bases between. Per the germline V gene, CDR1 is SGHVS and CDR2 is FQNEAQ. The CDR3 runs to 15 residues. The CDR3, as DNA: TGTGCCAGCAGCTCAAGTGGGGGAATAGGCACTGAAGCTTTCTTT. This gives the protein CASSSSGGIGTEAFF.

The rearrangement links TRBV11-1 to TRBJ2-6; D may correspond to TRBD1 or TRBD2 (6 bases each). From germline, CDR1 is SGHAT and CDR2 FQDESV (reference sequence). Trimming cost V 1 base and J 0 bases, with 16 bases left between them. The CDR3 is made up of 19 amino acids. The CDR3 here is CASSLGPGRGLSGANVLTF. CDR3 bases: TGTGCCAGCAGCTTAGGTCCGGGACGGGGGCTCTCTGGGGCCAACGTCCTGACTTTC.

This clone was found a few times. V usage is TRBV28 and J usage is TRBJ2-7; tentative D call: TRBD2 (5 bases). This CDR3 is built from 14 residues. Germline assignment: CDR1 MDHEN and CDR2 SYDVKM. Trimming pared 5 bases from V and 2 bases from J, leaving 13 bases between. Written as DNA, the CDR3 is TGTGCCAGCAGTCCCCTTGAGGGTCCCTACGAGCAGTACTTC. This gives the protein CASSPLEGPYEQYF.

This chain links TRBV19 with TRBJ2-1; D is undetermined. Germline CDR1 LNHDA, CDR2 SQIVND (reference sequence). The length of the CDR3 is 11 residues. V shed 7 bases and J shed 5 bases, with 6 bases lying between them. CDR3 bases: TGTGCCAGTACGGCGCACAATGAGCAGTTCTTC. This codes for CASTAHNEQFF.

A few counts support this clone. This rearrangement joins TRBV5-1 to TRBJ2-3; D may be TRBD1 or TRBD2 (5 bases each). There are 15 residues in the CDR3. Trimming cost V 0 bases and J 5 bases, with 13 bases left between them. Germline lookup yields CDR1 SGHRS and CDR2 YFSETQ. CDR3 nucleotide sequence: TGCGCCAGCAGCTTGGGATCAGGGACCTTAGATACGCAGTATTTT. It yields the protein CASSLGSGTLDTQYF. The full variable domain, rest sourced from reference TRBV5-1 and TRBJ2-3, is KAGVTQTPRYLIKTRGQQVTLSCSPISGHRSVSWYQQTPGQGLQFLFEYFSETQRNKGNFPGRFSGRQFSNSRSEMNVSTLELGDSALYLCASSLGSGTLDTQYFGPGTRLTVL.

The rearrangement joins TRBV5-5 to TRBJ2-3; the match to TRBD1 covers 8 bases. Germline lookup yields CDR1 SGHKS and CDR2 YYEKEE (reference sequence). The CDR3 is made up of 15 amino acids. Trimming cost V 2 bases and J 4 bases; bases outside gene matches: 6. In DNA, the CDR3 is TGTGCCAGCAGCTTAGGGGACAGGTTCCCAGATACGCAGTATTTT. This gives the protein CASSLGDRFPDTQYF.

This clone appeared once. The rearrangement joins TRBV10-3 to TRBJ1-5; D unresolved. Looked up from germline, CDR1 is ENHRY and CDR2 is SYGVKD. CDR3 length equals 12 residues. Trimming left V 6 bases short and J 2 bases short, with 5 bases between. The DNA for the CDR3 is TGTGCCATCAGCCAAGGCAATCAGCCCCAGCATTTT. Amino acids: CAISQGNQPQHF.